The next 10 T cell receptor beta chains were all read from a single sample in a study of cytomegalovirus exposure and HLA in healthy donors. Vbeta (60) and Jbeta (13) primers were used in the PCR. Clones were read by immunoSEQ multiplex PCR, and TCRdb kept only the in-frame ones, dropping some. Among 300,000 or so clones listed, approximately 84% were seen once. Material for sequencing was PBMCs. These receptors originate from a woman aged 40 to 49 in good health and CMV-seropositive.

The gene calls are TRBV7-6 and TRBJ2-1; TRBD2 matches at 9 bases. Germline assignment: CDR1 SGHVS and CDR2 FNYEAQ. The CDR3 is made up of 16 amino acids. With V trimmed by 4 bases and J by 0 bases, 4 bases remained unmatched. The CDR3 spells CASSSSGTSSYNEQFF. The CDR3, as DNA: TGTGCCAGCAGCTCTAGCGGGACGAGCTCCTACAATGAGCAGTTCTTC.

The chain employs TRBV6-1 and TRBJ2-7, with 10 bases that match TRBD2. With 6 bases clipped from V and 9 bases from J, the junction kept 11 bases outside the gene matches. The CDR3 is 14 residues long. Germline values: CDR1 MNHNS, CDR2 SASEGT. This CDR3 is CASSPGLAVLWQYF. The DNA for the CDR3 is TGTGCCAGCAGCCCCGGACTAGCGGTCTTGTGGCAGTACTTC.

A few counts support this clone. J is TRBJ2-1 and V is TRBV25-1, with no clear D. The CDR3 covers 9 residues. The germline V gene has CDR1 MGHDK and CDR2 SYGVNS. With 9 bases removed from V and 8 bases from J, the gap between germline ends came to 5 bases. The CDR3 reads CARSDEQFF. The CDR3 DNA is TGTGCCAGGTCAGATGAGCAGTTCTTC. The full variable domain, rest sourced from reference TRBV25-1 and TRBJ2-1, is EADIYQTPRYLVIGTGKKITLECSQTMGHDKMYWYQQDPGMELHLIHYSYGVNSTEKGDLSSESTVSRIRTEHFPLTLESARPSHTSQYLCARSDEQFFGPGTRLTVL.

This chain connects TRBV7-3 to TRBJ2-5; TRBD2 matches at 12 bases. Germline CDR1 SGHTA, CDR2 FQGTGA. J lost 7 bases, V lost 1 base, and 1 base had no gene match. This CDR3 has 14 residues. The CDR3 reads CASSLMGLAGTQYF. CDR3 nucleotides: TGTGCCAGCAGCTTAATGGGACTAGCGGGGACCCAGTACTTC.

The rearrangement links TRBV28 to TRBJ1-1; no reliable D call. The V gene lost 6 bases and the J gene lost 0 bases, with 11 bases spanning the gap. This CDR3 has 14 amino acids. Germline CDR1 reads MDHEN; CDR2 reads SYDVKM. CDR3: CASRLLSMNTEAFF. The CDR3 DNA is TGTGCCAGCAGGTTACTGAGCATGAACACTGAAGCTTTCTTT.

The CDR3 sequence: CASSTGTSGRTDTQYF. In nucleotides, the CDR3 is TGTGCCAGCAGTACCGGGACTAGCGGGAGAACAGATACGCAGTATTTT. The V and J genes are TRBV27 and TRBJ2-3; 14 bases are shared with TRBD2. CDR3 length equals 16 residues. The junction had 4 bases not matched to a gene; V was cut back by 5 bases and J by 3 bases. Germline loops: CDR1 MNHEY, CDR2 SMNVEV (reference sequence).

The rearrangement uses TRBV7-2 and TRBJ2-7; D perhaps matches TRBD2 (6 bases). V lost 6 bases to trimming and J lost 4 bases, with 16 bases between them. CDR1 and CDR2 (germline): SGHTA, FQGNSA. This CDR3 has 14 residues. CDR3 in DNA: TGTGCCAGCAGACCAGGAGGGACCTTTTACGAGCAGTACTTC. This translates into CASRPGGTFYEQYF.

In DNA form, the CDR3 reads TGCAGTGCTAGACTTCTTTACGAGCAGTACTTC. Translation: CSARLLYEQYF. V gene TRBV20-1 combines with J gene TRBJ2-7; D gene uncertain. Trimming took off 2 bases at V and 4 bases at J, with 6 bases between the two ends. The CDR3 runs 11 residues. CDR1 is DFQATT and CDR2 is SNEGSKA in the germline V gene (reference sequence).

V usage is TRBV30 and J usage is TRBJ1-2, with a tentative D call TRBD1 (6 bases). The CDR3 has 15 amino acids. The germline CDR1 and CDR2 sequences are GTSNPN and SVGIG (reference sequence). V was trimmed by 3 bases and J by 0 bases, leaving 14 bases between them. CDR3 region: CAWRATGHTNYGYTF. The CDR3 DNA follows: TGTGCCTGGAGGGCCACAGGGCATACTAACTATGGCTACACCTTC.

The chain carries TRBV7-9 and TRBJ1-3; 7 nucleotides line up with TRBD1. Per the germline V gene, CDR1 is SEHNR and CDR2 is FQNEAQ (reference sequence). The J segment lost 1 base and the V segment lost 1 base, leaving 4 bases of the junction unmatched. This CDR3 has 16 amino acids. The CDR3 sequence: CASSLGQGRSGNTIYF. The DNA for the CDR3 is TGTGCCAGCAGCTTAGGACAGGGAAGATCTGGAAACACCATATATTTT.